A selection of T cell receptor beta chains follows, all from one sample in a study of blood T cell repertoires in COVID-19. Clones were read by immunoSEQ multiplex PCR, and TCRdb kept only the in-frame ones, dropping some. This table has under 150,000 clones, around 86% appearing once. The sequencing input was peripheral blood. These receptors all come from a man between 40 and 49 years old with active or convalescent COVID-19. Each CDR3 is given with its conserved first and last residue. Fields, in order: J gene, CDR3 length, D gene, clone size, V gene, CDR3 DNA, CDR3 protein. A D gene is named only where the DNA matches it firmly. Not every row has a clone size; where given, it reads once, few, many or a size class.

TRBJ1-6	14	.	.	TRBV27	TGTGCCAGCAGTCTGAACGGGATGAATTCACCCCTCCACTTT	CASSLNGMNSPLHF
TRBJ2-3	15	TRBD1	.	TRBV7-4	TGTGCCAGCAGCGCCGGGACAGAGGCCCCAGATACGCAGTATTTT	CASSAGTEAPDTQYF
TRBJ1-2	15	TRBD1	once	TRBV6-5	TGTGCCAGCAGATCGGGACAGGATTTTGTGAGTGGCTACACCTTC	CASRSGQDFVSGYTF
TRBJ1-2	14	TRBD1	.	TRBV4-1	TGCGCCAGCAGCGAGGGACAGAGTGTGGAGGGCTACACCTTC	CASSEGQSVEGYTF
TRBJ1-1	13	TRBD1	.	TRBV18	TGTGCCAGCTCACGGGACAGAAACACTGAAGCTTTCTTT	CASSRDRNTEAFF
TRBJ2-1	17	TRBD1	.	TRBV7-6	TGTGCCAGCAGCCTAGGTCCGGGACAGGGGAGTATGGGTGAGCAGTTCTTC	CASSLGPGQGSMGEQFF
TRBJ1-5	16	.	.	TRBV7-2	TGTGCCAGCAGCTCTGAAGGGGGGGCAGGGCGGCAGCCCCAGCATTTT	CASSSEGGAGRQPQHF
TRBJ1-3	15	.	.	TRBV3-1/TRBV3-2	TGTGCCAGCAGCTCTACACCGGGGGCTGGAAACACCATATATTTT	CASSSTPGAGNTIYF
TRBJ2-2	14	TRBD1	.	TRBV7-2	TGTGCCAGCAGAAGACAGGGGGGGGCCGGGGAGCTGTTTTTT	CASRRQGGAGELFF
TRBJ1-1	15	.	.	TRBV25-1	TGTGCCAGCAGTGAACGAGAGACAGGGAACACTGAAGCTTTCTTT	CASSERETGNTEAFF
TRBJ2-7	14	TRBD1	.	TRBV29-1	TGCAGCGTTGATGAACAGGGGGTAGGCTACGAGCAGTACTTC	CSVDEQGVGYEQYF
TRBJ2-5	17	TRBD2	.	TRBV29-1	TGCAGCGTTGACTCTGGACTAGCGGGGGCCCGTCGGGAGACCCAGTACTTC	CSVDSGLAGARRETQYF
TRBJ2-7	19	TRBD2	.	TRBV19	TGTGCCAGTCGCCCTCGCGGGTCTTCTAGCGGGGGCCCCTCCTACGAGCAGTACTTC	CASRPRGSSSGGPSYEQYF
TRBJ2-1	13	.	.	TRBV6-5	TGTGCCAGCAGTCCCCAGCGGGACAGGGAGCAGTTCTTC	CASSPQRDREQFF
TRBJ2-4	12	.	.	TRBV5-6	TGTGCCAGCAGCTTGGACAGGGTTGATCAGTACTTC	CASSLDRVDQYF
TRBJ2-5	12	.	few	TRBV29-1	TGCAGCGTTGCAATGGGAGCTGGGACCCAGTACTTC	CSVAMGAGTQYF
TRBJ2-7	15	TRBD1	.	TRBV3-1/TRBV3-2	TGTGCCAGCAGCCAACCGGGACAGGGCCCCAACGAGCAGTACTTC	CASSQPGQGPNEQYF
TRBJ1-1	12	.	.	TRBV2	TGTGCCAGCAGTGTTCTAAACACTGAAGCTTTCTTT	CASSVLNTEAFF
TRBJ2-3	16	TRBD2	.	TRBV14	TGTGCCAGCAGCCAACTAGCGGGGGGGCTCGCAGATACGCAGTATTTT	CASSQLAGGLADTQYF
TRBJ2-5	13	.	once	TRBV5-4	TGTGCCAGCAGCCGGACTAGGGGGGAGACCCAGTACTTC	CASSRTRGETQYF
TRBJ2-7	15	TRBD2	.	TRBV3-1/TRBV3-2	TGTGCCAGCAGCCAAAGGTCGGGGGGGAACTACGAGCAGTACTTC	CASSQRSGGNYEQYF
TRBJ1-5	14	.	.	TRBV2	TGTGCCAGCAGCACCCCCGGAGGCAATCAGCCCCAGCATTTT	CASSTPGGNQPQHF
TRBJ2-5	14	TRBD2	.	TRBV19	TGTGCCAGTAGTATTGGCGGGGGGGCCGAGACCCAGTACTTC	CASSIGGGAETQYF
TRBJ1-1	14	.	.	TRBV5-1	TGCGCCAGCAGCTCGAGACAGCTGAACACTGAAGCTTTCTTT	CASSSRQLNTEAFF